This TCR beta chain was found in a study of shared clonotypes between healthy human individuals. The study used 83 million or so PBMCs per unsorted sample for genomic DNA. Ten immunoSEQ deep assay plates held the unsorted PBMC DNA. Libraries were prepared by immunoSEQ multiplex PCR; TCRdb keeps only in-frame clonotypes and omits some of them. The repertoire has 450,000 to 500,000 clones, roughly 78% of them found once; the top ten carry approximately 12%. Trimming at V came to 5 bases and at J to 3 bases, leaving 7 bases not matched to a gene. Germline V gene data show CDR1 as GTSNPN and CDR2 as SVGIG (reference sequence). The CDR3 loop spans 14 amino acids. This clone was detected a few times.

Input material: PBMCs. This TCR was recovered from a middle-aged woman in good health. Some clones in this sample may be carry-over from other donors' samples. The chain carries TRBV30 and TRBJ1-2, with 9 bases identical to TRBD1. As DNA, the CDR3 is TGTGCCTGGGTACAGGGGGCGCAGGACTATGGCTACACCTTC. This encodes CAWVQGAQDYGYTF.